This T cell receptor (beta chain) emerged from a study of human T cells and chemical hapten exposure (dated by TCRdb to the early 2020s). General notes on the study: The libraries were sequenced as a pool, and the TCR yield per sample differed mostly because of small variations in library volumes within the pool. Peripheral blood TCR repertoire changes were tracked in vivo in alopecia patients during primary and secondary sensitization to the hapten diphenylcyclopropenone (DPC). From each blood RNA sample, both TCR alpha and TCR beta chains were sequenced.

The sample's time point, from its label and the paper: healthy volunteer bleed at 2 weeks. Unfractionated whole blood was collected in Tempus Blood RNA tubes, and total RNA was extracted from that blood. As TCR sequencing controls, roughly 5 healthy volunteers were used, with blood taken at day 0, 2 weeks and 6 weeks. Overall study outcomes, separate from this receptor: After repeated subsampling, the strength of the expansion versus patch-test correlation and the threshold at which it became significant changed. No change with DPC sensitization was found in the number of TCRs above 1 in 1000 frequency, and no evidence of global repertoire structure alterations was found.

There are many counts of this clonotype. The antigen it recognizes is unknown. Per-base qualities were not stored, and no clone one base away is much larger. Compared with germline, V lacks 7 bases and J lacks 4 bases; bases without a gene match: 10. From cysteine to phenylalanine, the CDR3 is 15 amino acids long. Only CDR3 DNA remains: 45 bases, in frame from the first base. From a lookup of the germline V gene (reference sequence), CDR1 and CDR2 are LNHDA and SQIVND. The method was RACE. Sequencing used a NextSeq 500. Library preparation attached unique molecular identifiers to individual cDNA molecules for quantitative, reproducible TCR counting. As for the authors' bioinformatics: The median number of TCRs per sample was roughly 98,000, ranging from roughly 23,224 to 690,600. The Decombinator software suite was used to annotate the V, J and CDR3 of the TCR reads. For PS versus PT1 abundance plots, all samples were subsampled to the same number of TCRs (28,000). Expanded TCRs were defined as absent before sensitization and observed at least eight times at the 2-week time point. TCRdb reran the public reads through fastp at Q25 and MiXCR, keeping productive beta chains. Each CDR3 protein appears once, grouped with its most common genes and DNA. For this entry, the V and J calls and clone size follow TCRdb and not the study's own pipeline. The sample records about 130,000 distinct CDR3 sequences, more than 7.5% of which are singletons. The ten biggest clones cover around 1.9% of the sample.

This receptor was taken from a male donor in good health. Some clones in this sample may be carry-over from other donors' samples. The sequencing input was whole blood. The V and J genes are TRBV19 and TRBJ1-2; 9 nucleotides in the junction match TRBD1. The encoded CDR3 is CASTIQGARGYGYTF. The DNA is TGTGCCAGTACGATACAGGGGGCGCGGGGCTATGGCTACACCTTC. The CDR3, completed at both ends by the reference TRBV19 and TRBJ1-2 genes, gives the full variable domain DGGITQSPKYLFRKEGQNVTLSCEQNLNHDAMYWYRQDPGQGLRLIYYSQIVNDFQKGDIAEGYSVSREKKESFPLTVTSAQKNPTAFYLCASTIQGARGYGYTFGSGTRLTVV.